This T cell receptor (beta chain) was captured in a study of breast tumors, draining lymph nodes, adjacent tissues. Regarding the study as a whole: Tumor repertoires ranked between lymph nodes and nontumor tissue in diversity, with V and J gene preferences.

MiXCR was run by TCRdb on the multiplex PCR reads, yielding one entry per CDR3 protein. The data show around 150,000 distinct CDR3 sequences, about 33% seen once. This clonotype was seen more than once but under ten times. Its antigen is undetermined. A read error may explain this, as a much larger clone is one base away. Trimming left V 7 bases short and J 7 bases short, with 23 bases between. Germline V lookup: CDR1 MNHNY, CDR2 SVGAGI (reference sequence). The CDR3 loop spans 16 amino acids. Breast cancer patients provided tissue from their axillary draining lymph nodes. The rearrangement joins TRBV6-6 to TRBJ2-1, with D possibly called TRBD1 or TRBD2 (5 bases each). The sequenced sample was axillary lymph node tissue. The origin of this receptor is a female donor with breast cancer. Some clones in this sample may be carry-over from other donors' samples. CDR3 residues: CASTLLGRGDYNEQFF. The CDR3 DNA sequence: TGTGCCAGCACCCTATTGGGACGGGGAGATTATAATGAGCAGTTCTTC.